Listed below are T cell receptor beta chains from one sample, sequenced in a study of cytomegalovirus exposure and HLA in healthy donors. Method: immunoSEQ multiplex PCR; TCRdb's copy keeps in-frame clones and lacks some. The sample has roughly 200,000 clones, under 9.5% seen once. The sample consisted of PBMCs. The receptors derive from a woman in her twenties or thirties in good health and CMV-seropositive. The CDR3 runs from the conserved cysteine through the conserved F or W. D genes are given only for firm matches. The size of a clone is reported for some rows only, either as once, few or many, or as a class for expanded clones.

TRBJ1-2 | TRBV6-1 | TRBD1 | few | TGTGCCAGCAGTGAAATGACCGGGACAGGGCATGGCTACACCTTC | CASSEMTGTGHGYTF
TRBJ1-1 | TRBV5-1 | TRBD1 | . | TGCGCCAGCAGCTTGGCGTCATGGGACAGGGCGAACACTGAAGCTTTCTTT | CASSLASWDRANTEAFF
TRBJ1-5 | TRBV6-5 | TRBD1 | . | TGTGCCAGCAGCACAGGGGGACTCAGCAATCAGCCCCAGCATTTT | CASSTGGLSNQPQHF
TRBJ2-7 | TRBV6-1 | . | few | TGTGCCAGCAGTGAATTTAAAGAGCAGTACTTC | CASSEFKEQYF
TRBJ2-2 | TRBV6-1 | . | . | TGTGCCATTTACAGGGCCGGGGAGCTGTTTTTT | CAIYRAGELFF
TRBJ2-7 | TRBV7-7 | . | . | TGTGCCAGCAAACCTGACAGGAGCTCCTACGAGCAGTACTTC | CASKPDRSSYEQYF
TRBJ2-5 | TRBV25-1 | TRBD1 | few | TGTGCCAGCAGTGCAGGGACAGGGGAGACCCAGTACTTC | CASSAGTGETQYF
TRBJ2-4 | TRBV10-2 | TRBD1 | . | TGCGCCAGCAGTGACCCACGGACACGGACAGGGAAAAACATTCAGTACTTC | CASSDPRTRTGKNIQYF
TRBJ1-1 | TRBV27 | . | few | TGTGCCAGCATAACAAGCACTGAAGCTTTCTTT | CASITSTEAFF
TRBJ1-3 | TRBV9 | . | few | TGTGCCAGCAGCGTGAACACAGGGTCAGGAAACACCATATATTTT | CASSVNTGSGNTIYF
TRBJ2-5 | TRBV2 | . | . | TGTGCCACCAAAGGGGGTGCTAGTGTCCCTAAAGAGACCCAGTACTTC | CATKGGASVPKETQYF
TRBJ2-7 | TRBV28 | TRBD1 | . | TGTGCCAGCAGTCCGGGACAGGTGAGCTCCTACGAGCAGTACTTC | CASSPGQVSSYEQYF
TRBJ1-2 | TRBV29-1 | . | few | TGCAGCTTCTCCGGGTCCGCAAGGGGTGGCTACACCTTC | CSFSGSARGGYTF
TRBJ2-5 | TRBV5-1 | . | few | TGCGCCAGCAGAATTGAGTCGGAGACCCAGTACTTC | CASRIESETQYF
TRBJ2-2 | TRBV11-2 | . | few | TGTGCCAGCAGCTTCGGGGTCGGGGAGCTGTTTTTT | CASSFGVGELFF
TRBJ1-5 | TRBV19 | . | . | TGTGCCAGTAGTGCTTTCGTCGGAGATCAGCCCCAGCATTTT | CASSAFVGDQPQHF
TRBJ2-7 | TRBV9 | . | few | TGTGCCAGCAGCCCCCAAGGGGGGGCCCACGAGCAGTACTTC | CASSPQGGAHEQYF
TRBJ2-7 | TRBV19 | TRBD1 | . | TGTGCCAGTAGTATTGGGACAGGGGGCGAGCAGTACTTC | CASSIGTGGEQYF
TRBJ2-7 | TRBV5-5 | TRBD1 | . | TGTGCCAGCAGCCGGGGGGGGACAGGGGAAGGCGAGCAGTACTTC | CASSRGGTGEGEQYF
TRBJ1-1 | TRBV14 | . | . | TGTGCCAGCAGCCCGATAAAAGCGGGGTTGTATAACACTGAAGCTTTCTTT | CASSPIKAGLYNTEAFF